This T cell receptor beta chain stems from a study of cytomegalovirus exposure and HLA in healthy donors. The study, taken as a whole, reports: Rarity marked most TCR sequences, yet some public TCRs occurred in many donors. In a later analysis, specific HLA alleles were associated with some 16,000 TCR beta sequences at a 0.05 false discovery rate.

Primers for the PCR totalled 60 Vbeta and 13 Jbeta. Profiled with immunoSEQ multiplex PCR; TCRdb holds only in-frame clones, not every one. The sample comprises 100,000 to 150,000 clones, about 84% of which are singletons, and 4% rests with the top ten. Trimming pared 6 bases from V and 6 bases from J, leaving 12 bases between. The CDR3 loop spans 13 amino acids. Per the germline V gene, CDR1 is LGHNT and CDR2 is FRNRAP. Comments on this clone: The target antigen is unknown.

The TCR comes from a man aged 18 to 35 in good health and CMV-seropositive. The sample taken for sequencing was PBMCs. J is TRBJ1-5 and V is TRBV12-5; D call uncertain. The CDR3 spells CASGQISGQPQHF. In nucleotides, the CDR3 is TGTGCTAGTGGCCAAATCTCGGGTCAGCCCCAGCATTTT.